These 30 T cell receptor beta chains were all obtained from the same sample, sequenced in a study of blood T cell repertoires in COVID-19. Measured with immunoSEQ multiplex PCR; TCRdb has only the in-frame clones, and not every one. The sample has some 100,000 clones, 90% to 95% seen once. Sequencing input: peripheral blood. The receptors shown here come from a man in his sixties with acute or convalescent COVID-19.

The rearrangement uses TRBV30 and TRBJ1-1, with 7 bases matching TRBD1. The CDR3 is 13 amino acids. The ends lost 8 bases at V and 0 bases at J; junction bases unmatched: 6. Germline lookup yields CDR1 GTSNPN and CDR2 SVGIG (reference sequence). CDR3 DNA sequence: TGTGCCATGGACAGGACCATGAACACTGAAGCTTTCTTT. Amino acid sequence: CAMDRTMNTEAFF.

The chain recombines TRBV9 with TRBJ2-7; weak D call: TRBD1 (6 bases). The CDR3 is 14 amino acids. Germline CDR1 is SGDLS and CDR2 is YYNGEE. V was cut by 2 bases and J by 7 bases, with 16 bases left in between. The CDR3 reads CASSVDTGLGEQYF. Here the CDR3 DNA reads TGTGCCAGCAGCGTTGATACAGGGTTAGGGGAGCAGTACTTC.

The CDR3 is CASSWPGFSYEQYF. CDR3 nucleotide sequence: TGTGCCAGCAGCTGGCCGGGGTTCTCCTACGAGCAGTACTTC. The V and J genes are TRBV5-4 and TRBJ2-7; TRBD2 might be the D (5 bases). Between the trimmed V and J ends, which lost 3 bases and 0 bases, there was a span of 10 bases. Looked up from germline, CDR1 is SGHNT and CDR2 is YYREEE (reference sequence). The CDR3 sequence is 14 residues long.

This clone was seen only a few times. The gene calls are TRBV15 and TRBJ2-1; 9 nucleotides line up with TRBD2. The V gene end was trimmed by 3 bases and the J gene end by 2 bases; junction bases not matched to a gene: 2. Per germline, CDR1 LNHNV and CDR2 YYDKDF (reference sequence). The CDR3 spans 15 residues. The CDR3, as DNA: TGTGCCACCAGCAGGGGACTAGCTCCCTACAATGAGCAGTTCTTC. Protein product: CATSRGLAPYNEQFF.

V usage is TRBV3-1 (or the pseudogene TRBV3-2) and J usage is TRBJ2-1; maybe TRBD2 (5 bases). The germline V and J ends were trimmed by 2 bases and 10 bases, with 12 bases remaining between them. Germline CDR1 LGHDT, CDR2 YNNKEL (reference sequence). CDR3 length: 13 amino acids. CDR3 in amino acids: CASSQSGKGEQFF. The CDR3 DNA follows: TGTGCCAGCAGCCAAAGCGGTAAAGGGGAGCAGTTCTTC.

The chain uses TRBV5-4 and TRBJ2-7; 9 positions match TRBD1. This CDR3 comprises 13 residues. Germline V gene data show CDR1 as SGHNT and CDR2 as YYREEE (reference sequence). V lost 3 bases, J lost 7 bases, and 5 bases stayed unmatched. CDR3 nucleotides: TGTGCCAGCAGCTGGACAGGGGAACGGGAGCAGTACTTC. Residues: CASSWTGEREQYF.

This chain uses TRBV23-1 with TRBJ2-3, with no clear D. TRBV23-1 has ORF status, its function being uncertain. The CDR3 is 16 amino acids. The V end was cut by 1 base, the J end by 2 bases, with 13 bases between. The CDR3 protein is CASSQLKTKPTDTQYF. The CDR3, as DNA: TGCGCCAGCAGTCAATTGAAAACAAAACCCACAGATACGCAGTATTTT.

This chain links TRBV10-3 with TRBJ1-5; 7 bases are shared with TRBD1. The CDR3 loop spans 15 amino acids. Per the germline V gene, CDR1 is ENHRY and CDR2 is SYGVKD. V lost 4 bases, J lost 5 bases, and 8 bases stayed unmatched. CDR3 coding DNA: TGTGCCATCAGTGGGTCCGACAGGGCGGATCAGCCCCAGCATTTT. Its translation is CAISGSDRADQPQHF.

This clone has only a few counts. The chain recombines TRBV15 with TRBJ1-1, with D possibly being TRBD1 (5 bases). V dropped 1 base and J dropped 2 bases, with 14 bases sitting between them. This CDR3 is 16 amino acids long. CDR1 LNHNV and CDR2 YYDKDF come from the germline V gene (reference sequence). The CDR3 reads CATSRAVGVGNTEAFF. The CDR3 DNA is TGTGCCACCAGCAGAGCTGTAGGGGTGGGCAACACTGAAGCTTTCTTT.

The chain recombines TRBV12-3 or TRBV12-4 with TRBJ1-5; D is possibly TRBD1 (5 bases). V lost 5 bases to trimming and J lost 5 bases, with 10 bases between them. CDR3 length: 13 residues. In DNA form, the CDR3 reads TGTGCCAGCAGTCGACAGTCCGATCAGCCCCAGCATTTT. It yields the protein CASSRQSDQPQHF.

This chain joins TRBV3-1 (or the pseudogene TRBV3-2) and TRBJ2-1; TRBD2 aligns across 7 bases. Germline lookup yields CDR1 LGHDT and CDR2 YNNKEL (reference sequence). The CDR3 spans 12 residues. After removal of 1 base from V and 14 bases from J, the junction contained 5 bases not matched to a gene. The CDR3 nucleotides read TGTGCCAGCAGCCAAGTTAGGACTAGGAAGTTCTTC. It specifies CASSQVRTRKFF.

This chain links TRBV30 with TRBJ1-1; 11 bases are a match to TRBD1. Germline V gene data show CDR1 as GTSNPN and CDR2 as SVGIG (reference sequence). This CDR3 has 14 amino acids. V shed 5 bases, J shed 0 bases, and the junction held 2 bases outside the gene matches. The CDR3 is CAWGQGAMNTEAFF. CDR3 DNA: TGTGCCTGGGGACAGGGGGCTATGAACACTGAAGCTTTCTTT.

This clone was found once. This CDR3 reads CASSSYRVHGYTF. CDR3 nucleotide sequence: TGTGCCAGCAGCTCTTACAGGGTTCATGGCTACACCTTC. J is TRBJ1-2 and V is TRBV13, with D maybe TRBD1 (6 bases). V was shortened by 4 bases and J by 6 bases, with 12 bases between the two germline ends. Germline lookup yields CDR1 PRHDT and CDR2 FYEKMQ (reference sequence). The CDR3 length is 13 residues.

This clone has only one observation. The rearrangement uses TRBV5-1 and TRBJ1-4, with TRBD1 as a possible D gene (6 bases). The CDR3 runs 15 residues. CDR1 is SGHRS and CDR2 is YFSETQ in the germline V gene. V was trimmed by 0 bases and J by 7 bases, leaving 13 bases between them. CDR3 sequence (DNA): TGCGCCAGCAGCTTGGCCGGTACAGGGAGTGAAAAACTGTTTTTT. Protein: CASSLAGTGSEKLFF.

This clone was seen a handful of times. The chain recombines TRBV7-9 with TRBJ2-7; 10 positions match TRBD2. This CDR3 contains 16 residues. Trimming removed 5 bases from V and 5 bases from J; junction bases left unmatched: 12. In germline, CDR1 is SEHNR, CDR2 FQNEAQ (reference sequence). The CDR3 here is CASSPALAGVPHEQYV. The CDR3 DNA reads TGTGCCAGCAGCCCCGCCCTAGCGGGAGTGCCCCACGAGCAGTACGTC.

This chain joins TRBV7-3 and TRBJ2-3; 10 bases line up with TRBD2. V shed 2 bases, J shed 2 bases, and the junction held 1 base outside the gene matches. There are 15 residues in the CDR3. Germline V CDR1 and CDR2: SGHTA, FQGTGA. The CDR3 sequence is CASSLLAGDTDTQYF. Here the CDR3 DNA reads TGTGCCAGCAGCTTACTAGCGGGAGACACAGATACGCAGTATTTT.

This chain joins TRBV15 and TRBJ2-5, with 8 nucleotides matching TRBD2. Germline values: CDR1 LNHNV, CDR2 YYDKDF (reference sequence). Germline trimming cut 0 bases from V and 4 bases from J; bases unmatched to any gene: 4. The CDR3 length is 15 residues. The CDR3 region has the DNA TGTGCCACCAGCAGAGATGGCCTAGCGGGAGAGACCCAGTACTTC. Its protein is CATSRDGLAGETQYF. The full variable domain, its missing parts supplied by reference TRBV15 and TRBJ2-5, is DAMVIQNPRYQVTQFGKPVTLSCSQTLNHNVMYWYQQKSSQAPKLLFHYYDKDFNNEADTPDNFQSRRPNTSFCFLDIRSPGLGDTAMYLCATSRDGLAGETQYFGPGTRLLVL.

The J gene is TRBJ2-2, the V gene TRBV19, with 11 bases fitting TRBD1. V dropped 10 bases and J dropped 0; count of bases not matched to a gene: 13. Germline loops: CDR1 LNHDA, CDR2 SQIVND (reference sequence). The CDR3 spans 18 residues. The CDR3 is CAKSTKDRGPSNTGELFF. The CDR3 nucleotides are TGTGCCAAATCCACCAAGGACAGGGGGCCTTCGAACACCGGGGAGCTGTTTTTT.

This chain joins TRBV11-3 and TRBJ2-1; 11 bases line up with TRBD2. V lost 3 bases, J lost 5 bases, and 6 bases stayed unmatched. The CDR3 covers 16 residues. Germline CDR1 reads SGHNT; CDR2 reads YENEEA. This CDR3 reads CASSFRGTSGHNEQFF. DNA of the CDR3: TGTGCCAGCAGCTTCCGCGGGACTAGCGGCCACAATGAGCAGTTCTTC.

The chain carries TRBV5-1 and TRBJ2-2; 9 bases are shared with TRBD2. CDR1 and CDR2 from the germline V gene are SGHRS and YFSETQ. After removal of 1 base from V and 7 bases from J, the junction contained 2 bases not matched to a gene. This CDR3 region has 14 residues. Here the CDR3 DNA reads TGCGCCAGCAGCTTGAGCGGGGGGATCGGGGAGCTGTTTTTT. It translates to CASSLSGGIGELFF.

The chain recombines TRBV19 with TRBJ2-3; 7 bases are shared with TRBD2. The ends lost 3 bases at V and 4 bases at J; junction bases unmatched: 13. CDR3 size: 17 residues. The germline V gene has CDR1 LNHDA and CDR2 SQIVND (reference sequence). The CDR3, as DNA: TGTGCCAGTAGTATCCGGGGGACGGGAGGCCCCCCAGATACGCAGTATTTT. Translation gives CASSIRGTGGPPDTQYF.

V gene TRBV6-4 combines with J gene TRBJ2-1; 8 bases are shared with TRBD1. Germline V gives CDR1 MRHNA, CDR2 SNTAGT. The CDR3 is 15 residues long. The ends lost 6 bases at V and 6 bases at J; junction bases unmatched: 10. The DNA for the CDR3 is TGTGCCAGCAGCCAACAGGGGGTTTCGGGCAATGAGCAGTTCTTC. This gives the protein CASSQQGVSGNEQFF.

The CDR3 loop reads CASSATHPSGAGANVLTF. CDR3 nucleotides: TGTGCCAGCAGCGCTACGCACCCCAGTGGGGCAGGGGCCAACGTCCTGACTTTC. V usage is TRBV11-2 and J usage is TRBJ2-6; D may be TRBD1 (5 bases). Trimming took off 5 bases at V and 4 bases at J, with 21 bases between the two ends. The germline CDR1 and CDR2 sequences are SGHAT and FQNNGV. The CDR3 covers 18 residues.

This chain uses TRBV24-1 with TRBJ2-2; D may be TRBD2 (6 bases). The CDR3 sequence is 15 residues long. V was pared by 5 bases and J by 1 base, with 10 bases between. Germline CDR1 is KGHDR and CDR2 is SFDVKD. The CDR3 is CATSGPAGNTGELFF. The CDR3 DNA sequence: TGTGCCACCAGTGGTCCAGCGGGGAACACCGGGGAGCTGTTTTTT.

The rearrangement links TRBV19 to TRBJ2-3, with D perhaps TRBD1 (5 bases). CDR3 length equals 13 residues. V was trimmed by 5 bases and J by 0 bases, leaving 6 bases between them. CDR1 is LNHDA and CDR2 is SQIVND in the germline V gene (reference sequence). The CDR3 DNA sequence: TGTGCCAGTAGTCAGGGAAGCACAGATACGCAGTATTTT. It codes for CASSQGSTDTQYF.

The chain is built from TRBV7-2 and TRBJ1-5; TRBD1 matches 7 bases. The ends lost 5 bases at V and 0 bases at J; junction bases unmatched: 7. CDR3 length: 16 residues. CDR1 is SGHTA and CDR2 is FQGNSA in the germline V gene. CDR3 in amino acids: CASSQDRVVSNQPQHF. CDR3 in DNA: TGTGCCAGCAGCCAAGACAGGGTGGTTAGCAATCAGCCCCAGCATTTT.

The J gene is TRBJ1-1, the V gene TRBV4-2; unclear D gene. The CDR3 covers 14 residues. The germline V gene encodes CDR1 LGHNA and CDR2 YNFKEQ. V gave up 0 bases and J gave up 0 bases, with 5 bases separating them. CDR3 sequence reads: CASSQDPVNTEAFF. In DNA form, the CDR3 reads TGTGCCAGCAGCCAAGATCCGGTGAACACTGAAGCTTTCTTT.

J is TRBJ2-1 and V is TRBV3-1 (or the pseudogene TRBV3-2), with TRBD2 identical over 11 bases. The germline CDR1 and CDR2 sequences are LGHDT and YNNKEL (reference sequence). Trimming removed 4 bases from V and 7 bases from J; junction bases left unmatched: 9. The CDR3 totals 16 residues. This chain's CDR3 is CASSLLTSGRRNEQFF. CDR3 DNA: TGTGCCAGCAGCCTTCTCACTAGCGGGAGACGGAATGAGCAGTTCTTC.

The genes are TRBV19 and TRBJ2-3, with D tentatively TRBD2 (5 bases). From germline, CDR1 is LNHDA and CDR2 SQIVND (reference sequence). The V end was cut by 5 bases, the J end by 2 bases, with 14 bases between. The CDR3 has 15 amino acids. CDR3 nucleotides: TGTGCCAGTAGTCAAAAGCGGCAATTCACAGATACGCAGTATTTT. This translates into CASSQKRQFTDTQYF.

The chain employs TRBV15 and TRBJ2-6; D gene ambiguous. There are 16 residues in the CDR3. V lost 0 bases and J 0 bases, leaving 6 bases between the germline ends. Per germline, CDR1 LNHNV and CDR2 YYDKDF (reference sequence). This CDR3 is CATSRDLSSGANVLTF. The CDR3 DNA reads TGTGCCACCAGCAGAGATCTTAGCTCTGGGGCCAACGTCCTGACTTTC.